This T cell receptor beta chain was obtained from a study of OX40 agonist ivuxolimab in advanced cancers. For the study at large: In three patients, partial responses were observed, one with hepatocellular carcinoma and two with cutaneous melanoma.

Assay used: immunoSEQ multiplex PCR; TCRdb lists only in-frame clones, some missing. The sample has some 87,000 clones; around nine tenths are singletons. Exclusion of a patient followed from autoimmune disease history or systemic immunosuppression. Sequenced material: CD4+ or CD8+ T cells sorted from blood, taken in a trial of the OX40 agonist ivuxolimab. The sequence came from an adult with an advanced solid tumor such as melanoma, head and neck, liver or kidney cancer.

CDR3 coding DNA: TGTGCCAGTAGTTATGGGACCTACGAGCAGTACTTC. Translating it yields CASSYGTYEQYF. J is TRBJ2-7 and V is TRBV19; D is uncertain. Trimming pared 5 bases from V and 2 bases from J, leaving 7 bases between. The length of the CDR3 is 12 residues. Per germline, CDR1 LNHDA and CDR2 SQIVND (reference sequence).